This paragraph covers one T cell receptor (beta chain) sequence. This specimen belongs to a study of blood T cell repertoires in COVID-19. This CDR3 is 15 amino acids long. The V segment lost 0 bases and the J segment 3 bases; nucleotides outside the gene matches: 5. Germline-derived CDR1 and CDR2 are SGDLS and YYNGEE. Source study methods: Reference gene primer amplification yielded estimated nucleated cell counts. Libraries were prepared by immunoSEQ multiplex PCR; TCRdb keeps only in-frame clonotypes and omits some of them. The V and J calls and the clone size are those of that table, but D and trimming were determined from the DNA. The sample lists 75,000 to 80,000 clones; roughly nine tenths were seen once.

The gene calls are TRBV9 and TRBJ1-1, with 7 nucleotides matching TRBD1. The sample comprised peripheral blood. This clonotype was sampled from a human donor in a cohort sampled during active COVID-19. CDR3 in DNA: TGTGCCAGCAGCGTAGGAGGAGGGGGCTACACTGAAGCTTTCTTT. This encodes CASSVGGGGYTEAFF.